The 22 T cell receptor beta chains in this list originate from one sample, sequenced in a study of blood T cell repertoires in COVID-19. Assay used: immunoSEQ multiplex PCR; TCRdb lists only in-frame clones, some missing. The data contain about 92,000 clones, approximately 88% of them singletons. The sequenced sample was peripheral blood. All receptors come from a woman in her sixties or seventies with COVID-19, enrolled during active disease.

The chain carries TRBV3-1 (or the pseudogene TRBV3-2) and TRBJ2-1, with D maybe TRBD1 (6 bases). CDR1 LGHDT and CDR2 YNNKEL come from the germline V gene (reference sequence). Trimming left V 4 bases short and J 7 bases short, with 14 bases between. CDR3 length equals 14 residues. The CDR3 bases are TGTGCCAGCAGCCGCGTCCCAGGGGTAAATGAGCAGTTCTTC. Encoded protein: CASSRVPGVNEQFF.

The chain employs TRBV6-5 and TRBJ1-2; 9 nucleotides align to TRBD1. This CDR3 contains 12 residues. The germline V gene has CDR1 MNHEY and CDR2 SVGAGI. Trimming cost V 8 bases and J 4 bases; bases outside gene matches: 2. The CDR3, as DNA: TGTGCCAGCCGGACAGGGGTCTATGGCTACACCTTC. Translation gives CASRTGVYGYTF.

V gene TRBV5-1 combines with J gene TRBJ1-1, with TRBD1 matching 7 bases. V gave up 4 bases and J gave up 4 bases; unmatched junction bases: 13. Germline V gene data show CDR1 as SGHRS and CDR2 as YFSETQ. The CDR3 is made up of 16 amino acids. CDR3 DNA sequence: TGCGCCAGCAGCGGCCGGGACAGTTCTTTCGGCACTGAAGCTTTCTTT. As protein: CASSGRDSSFGTEAFF.

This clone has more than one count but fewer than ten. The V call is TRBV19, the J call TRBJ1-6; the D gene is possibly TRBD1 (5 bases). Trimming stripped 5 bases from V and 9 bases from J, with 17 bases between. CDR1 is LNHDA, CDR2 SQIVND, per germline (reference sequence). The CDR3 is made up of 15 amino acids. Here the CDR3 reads CASSETSTGGSPLHF. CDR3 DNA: TGTGCCAGTAGTGAAACCTCCACGGGGGGTTCACCCCTCCACTTT.

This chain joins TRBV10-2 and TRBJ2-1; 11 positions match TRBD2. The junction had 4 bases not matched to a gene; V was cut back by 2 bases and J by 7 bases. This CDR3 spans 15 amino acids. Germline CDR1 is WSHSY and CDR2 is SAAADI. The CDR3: CASSEPSGGKNEQFF. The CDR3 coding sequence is TGCGCCAGCAGTGAGCCTAGCGGGGGGAAGAATGAGCAGTTCTTC.

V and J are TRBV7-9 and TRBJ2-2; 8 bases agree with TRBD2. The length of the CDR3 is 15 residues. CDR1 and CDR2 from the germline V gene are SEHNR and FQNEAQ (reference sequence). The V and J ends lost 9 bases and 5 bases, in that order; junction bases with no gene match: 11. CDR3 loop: CARGTSRDITGELFF. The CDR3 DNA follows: TGTGCCAGAGGGACTAGTCGGGACATAACCGGGGAGCTGTTTTTT.

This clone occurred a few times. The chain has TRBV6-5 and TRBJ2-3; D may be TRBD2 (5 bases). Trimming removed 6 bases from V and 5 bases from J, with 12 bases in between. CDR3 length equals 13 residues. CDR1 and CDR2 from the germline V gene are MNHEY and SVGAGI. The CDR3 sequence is CASRETNLDTQYF. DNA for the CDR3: TGTGCCAGCAGAGAGACTAATCTAGATACGCAGTATTTT.

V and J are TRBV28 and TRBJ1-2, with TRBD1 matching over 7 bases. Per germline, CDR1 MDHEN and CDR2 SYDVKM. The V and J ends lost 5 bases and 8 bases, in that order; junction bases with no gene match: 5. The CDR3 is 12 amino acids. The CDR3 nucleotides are TGTGCCAGCAGTCCCACGACAGGGGGCTACACCTTC. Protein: CASSPTTGGYTF.

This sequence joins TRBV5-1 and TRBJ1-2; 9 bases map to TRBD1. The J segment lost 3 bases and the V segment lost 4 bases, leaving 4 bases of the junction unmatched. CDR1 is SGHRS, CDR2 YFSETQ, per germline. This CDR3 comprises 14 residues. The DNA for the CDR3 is TGCGCCAGCAGCCTGGGGGACAGGGACTATGGCTACACCTTC. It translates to CASSLGDRDYGYTF. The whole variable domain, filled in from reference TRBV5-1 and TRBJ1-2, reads KAGVTQTPRYLIKTRGQQVTLSCSPISGHRSVSWYQQTPGQGLQFLFEYFSETQRNKGNFPGRFSGRQFSNSRSEMNVSTLELGDSALYLCASSLGDRDYGYTFGSGTRLTVV.

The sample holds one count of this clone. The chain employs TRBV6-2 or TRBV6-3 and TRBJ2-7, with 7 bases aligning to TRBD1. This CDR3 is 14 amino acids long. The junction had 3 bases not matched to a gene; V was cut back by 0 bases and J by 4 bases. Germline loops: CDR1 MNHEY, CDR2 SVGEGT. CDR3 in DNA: TGTGCCAGCAGTTACTCGCCGGACAGGTACGAGCAGTACTTC. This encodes CASSYSPDRYEQYF.

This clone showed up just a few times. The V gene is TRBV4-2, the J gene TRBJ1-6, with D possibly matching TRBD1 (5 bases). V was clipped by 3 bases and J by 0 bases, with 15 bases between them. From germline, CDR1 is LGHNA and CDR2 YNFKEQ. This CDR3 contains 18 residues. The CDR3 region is CASSHLPSGASYNSPLHF. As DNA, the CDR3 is TGTGCCAGCAGCCATCTCCCCAGTGGGGCCTCCTATAATTCACCCCTCCACTTT.

The CDR3, as DNA: TGTGCCAGCAGCTTAGTGACTAGTGCGGCAGATACGCAGTATTTT. It is translated as CASSLVTSAADTQYF. V usage is TRBV11-2 and J usage is TRBJ2-3, with D possibly matching TRBD2 (6 bases). CDR1 SGHAT and CDR2 FQNNGV come from the germline V gene. The CDR3 has 15 residues. Trimming took 1 base from V and 4 from J, leaving 12 bases between them.

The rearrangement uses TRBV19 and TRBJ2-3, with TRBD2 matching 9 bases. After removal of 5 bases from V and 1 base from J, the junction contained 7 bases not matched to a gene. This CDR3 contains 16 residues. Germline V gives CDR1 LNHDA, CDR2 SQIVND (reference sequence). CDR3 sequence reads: CASSFRVAGGTDTQYF. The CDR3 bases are TGTGCCAGTAGTTTCCGGGTAGCGGGGGGCACAGATACGCAGTATTTT.

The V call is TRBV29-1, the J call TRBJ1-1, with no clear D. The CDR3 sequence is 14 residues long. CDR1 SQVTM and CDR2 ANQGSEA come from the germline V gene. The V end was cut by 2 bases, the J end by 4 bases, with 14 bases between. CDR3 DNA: TGCAGCGTTGAACTGGAGTGGCGAGGCACTGAAGCTTTCTTT. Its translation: CSVELEWRGTEAFF.

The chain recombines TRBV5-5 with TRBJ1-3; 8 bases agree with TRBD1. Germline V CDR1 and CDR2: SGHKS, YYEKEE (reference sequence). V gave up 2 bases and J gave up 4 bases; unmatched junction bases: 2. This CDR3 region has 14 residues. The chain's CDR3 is CASSFRQGGNTIYF. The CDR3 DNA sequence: TGTGCCAGCAGCTTTCGACAGGGGGGAAACACCATATATTTT.

CDR3 sequence reads: CAWSSDRVRGNNYGYTF. CDR3 nucleotides: TGTGCCTGGAGTTCCGACAGGGTACGGGGAAATAACTATGGCTACACCTTC. The chain links TRBV30 to TRBJ1-2, with 7 bases aligning to TRBD1. The CDR3 is 17 amino acids. Germline V CDR1 and CDR2: GTSNPN, SVGIG (reference sequence). V shed 2 bases, J shed 1 base, and the junction held 13 bases outside the gene matches.

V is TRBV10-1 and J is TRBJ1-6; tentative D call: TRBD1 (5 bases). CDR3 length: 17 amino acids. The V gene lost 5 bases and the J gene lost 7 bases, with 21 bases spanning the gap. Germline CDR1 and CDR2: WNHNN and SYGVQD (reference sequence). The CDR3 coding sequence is TGCGCCAGCAGTTCCGGGACCCTGATTCGGGAGAATTCACCCCTCCACTTT. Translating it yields CASSSGTLIRENSPLHF.

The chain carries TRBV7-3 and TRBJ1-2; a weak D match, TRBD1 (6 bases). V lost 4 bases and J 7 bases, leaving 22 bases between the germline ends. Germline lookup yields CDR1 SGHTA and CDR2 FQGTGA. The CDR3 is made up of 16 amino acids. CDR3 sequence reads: CASSSIPGQGSGGYTF. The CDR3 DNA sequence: TGTGCCAGCAGCTCTATACCGGGCCAGGGGAGTGGTGGCTACACCTTC.

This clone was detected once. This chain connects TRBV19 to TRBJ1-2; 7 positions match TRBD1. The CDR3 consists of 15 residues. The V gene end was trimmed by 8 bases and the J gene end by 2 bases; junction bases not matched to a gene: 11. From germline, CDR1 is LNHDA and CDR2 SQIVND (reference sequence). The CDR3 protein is CASRDSGNVNYGYTF. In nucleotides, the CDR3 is TGTGCCAGTCGGGACAGTGGGAACGTGAACTATGGCTACACCTTC.

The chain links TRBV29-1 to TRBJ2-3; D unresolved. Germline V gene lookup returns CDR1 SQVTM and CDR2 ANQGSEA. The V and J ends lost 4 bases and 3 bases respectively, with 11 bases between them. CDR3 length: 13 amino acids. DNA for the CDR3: TGCAGCGTTGTGGTGGCAGGAACAGATACGCAGTATTTT. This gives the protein CSVVVAGTDTQYF.

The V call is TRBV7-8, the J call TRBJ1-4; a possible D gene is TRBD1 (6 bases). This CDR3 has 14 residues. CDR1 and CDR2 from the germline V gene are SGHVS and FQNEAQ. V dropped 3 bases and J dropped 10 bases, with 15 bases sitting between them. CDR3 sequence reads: CASSFGQGTAKLFF. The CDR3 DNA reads TGTGCCAGCAGCTTCGGGCAGGGGACGGCAAAACTGTTTTTT.

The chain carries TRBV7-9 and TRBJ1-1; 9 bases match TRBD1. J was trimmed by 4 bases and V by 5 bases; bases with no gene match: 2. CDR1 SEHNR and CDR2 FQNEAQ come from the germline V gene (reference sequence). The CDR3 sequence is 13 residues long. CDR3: CASSPQGATEAFF. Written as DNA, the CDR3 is TGTGCCAGCAGCCCACAGGGGGCCACTGAAGCTTTCTTT.